This T cell receptor beta chain was recovered during a study of response to subunit inactivated influenza vaccine (dated by TCRdb to 2016 to 2019). As for the study more broadly: The study used deep quantitative T cell receptor repertoire profiling to track responses to a trivalent subunit inactivated influenza vaccine. Broader findings and caveats from the paper: The authors proposed that each seasonal influenza vaccination may bring in only a limited number of new T cells.

The library was made by RT-PCR. This sample was sequenced with an Illumina HiSeq 2500. TCRdb trimmed public reads at Q25 via fastp, called clones via MiXCR and kept in-frame beta chains. Identical CDR3 protein sequences are pooled into one entry, listed with their most common genes and DNA. The sample profile shows 550,000 to 600,000 distinct CDR3 sequences; 12% of them were found once. The leading ten clones occupy 10% of the sample. This clonotype turned up a few times. It has no known antigen specificity. No base quality information exists; no much larger clone differs at one position. Between the V and J ends, shortened by 2 bases and 0 bases respectively, the junction contains 11 bases. From the cysteine up to the phenylalanine, the CDR3 has a length of 16 residues. Here the CDR3 DNA is all that survives: 48 bases in frame from base 1.

The material sequenced was PBMCs from blood, taken on the day of vaccination. Recombination joined TRBV12-3 or TRBV12-4 with TRBJ2-1; the D gene remains uncertain. The origin of this receptor is a man in his fifties who received an inactivated influenza vaccine. Donor details come from another sample of the same person, matched by shared clones. The nucleotide sequence is given as TGTGCCAGCAGTTTACAGCCCCTGAGCTCCTACAATGAGCAGTTCTTC. Its translation reads: CASSLQPLSSYNEQFF.